This T cell receptor beta chain was documented in a study of human T cells and chemical hapten exposure. Total RNA was isolated from whole blood that had not been fractionated. Ten or more counts support this clonotype. In the original analysis: Across samples, TCR counts had a median of roughly 96,000 and ranged from 23,224 to 690,600. TCRdb independently ran MiXCR on the 5' RACE reads; one entry per CDR3 protein. These V and J calls rely on TCRdb rather than the paper's analysis. The data contain about 80,000 distinct CDR3 sequences, less than 9.5% of them seen just once; the ten biggest clones take up approximately 2.5%. The CDR3 length is 13 residues. V was shortened by 8 bases and J by 0 bases, with 8 bases between the two germline ends. Germline loops: CDR1 MNHNS, CDR2 SASEGT.

The receptor was isolated from a male donor in good health. The chain carries TRBV6-1 and TRBJ2-1; D remains unclear. The CDR3 here is CASERNSYNEQFF. The CDR3 DNA reads TGTGCCAGCGAAAGAAACTCCTACAATGAGCAGTTCTTC.